This T cell receptor (beta chain) emerged from a study of cytomegalovirus exposure and HLA in healthy donors. V was pared by 0 bases and J by 0 bases, with 12 bases of the junction left unmatched. CDR3 length: 18 amino acids. CDR1 GTSNPN and CDR2 SVGIG come from the germline V gene (reference sequence). Amplification used 60 Vbeta primers and 13 Jbeta primers. Profiled with immunoSEQ multiplex PCR; TCRdb holds only in-frame clones, not every one. The sample has approximately 240,000 clones, around 80% seen once. This chain uses TRBV30 with TRBJ2-7; the match to TRBD2 covers 9 bases. The source of this sequence is a woman aged 60-75 years in good health and CMV-seropositive. Material for sequencing was PBMCs. Here the CDR3 reads CAWSVSSGRPLPSYEQYF. Here the CDR3 DNA reads TGTGCCTGGAGTGTCTCCAGCGGGAGGCCCTTACCCTCCTACGAGCAGTACTTC.